These 24 T cell receptor beta chains were sequenced from one sample in a study of OX40 agonist ivuxolimab in advanced cancers. The library came from the immunoSEQ multiplex PCR assay. This immuneACCESS table, as held by TCRdb, lists in-frame sequences with V and J called but not all clones. Of the missing ones, under half trace to an unresolved V gene in checked studies; the others have no known cause. This sample has around 62,000 clones in its table, and roughly 84% of those were observed once. Clones ranked in the top ten supply around 2.4% of the sample. This specimen consisted of CD4+ or CD8+ T cells sorted from blood, obtained in a trial of the OX40 agonist ivuxolimab. These receptors were collected from an adult with an advanced solid tumor such as melanoma, head and neck, liver or kidney cancer.

The sample holds one count of this clone. V gene TRBV6-5 combines with J gene TRBJ2-5; 9 bases match TRBD1. Germline V lookup: CDR1 MNHEY, CDR2 SVGAGI. This CDR3 has 14 residues. Germline trimming cut 5 bases from V and 1 base from J; bases unmatched to any gene: 2. CDR3 nucleotides: TGTGCCAGCAGTCGGACAGGGGCCCAAGAGACCCAGTACTTC. Translation: CASSRTGAQETQYF.

The V call is TRBV12-2, the J call TRBJ1-2; TRBD1 is the table's D call and was not checked against the DNA. TRBV12-2 is recorded as a pseudogene. The CDR3 loop spans 13 amino acids. Here the CDR3 DNA reads TGTGCAAGTCGCTTCCAGACAGGTTATGGCTACACCTTC. Its translation: CASRFQTGYGYTF.

V gene TRBV14 combines with J gene TRBJ1-2; unclear D gene. The ends were cut back, 1 base at V and 2 bases at J, with 17 bases in the middle. Per germline, CDR1 SGHDN and CDR2 FVKESK. The CDR3 contains 17 residues. The CDR3 sequence: CASSQGIFYGRNYGYTF. Written as DNA, the CDR3 is TGTGCCAGCAGCCAAGGGATTTTTTACGGACGGAACTATGGCTACACCTTC.

V and J are TRBV18 and TRBJ1-1; D is unclear. Looked up from germline, CDR1 is KGHSH and CDR2 is LQKENI. V lost 2 bases to trimming and J lost 5 bases, with 12 bases between them. The CDR3 is 14 amino acids. CDR3 coding DNA: TGTGCCAGCTCACCAGGCAACCCTGGGACTGAAGCTTTCTTT. It is translated as CASSPGNPGTEAFF. The whole variable domain, remainder taken from reference TRBV18 and TRBJ1-1, is NAGVMQNPRHLVRRRGQEARLRCSPMKGHSHVYWYRQLPEEGLKFMVYLQKENIIDESGMPKERFSAEFPKEGPSILRIQQVVRGDSAAYFCASSPGNPGTEAFFGQGTRLTVV.

The gene calls are TRBV5-1 and TRBJ2-2, with a possible D match to TRBD2 (5 bases). In germline, CDR1 is SGHRS, CDR2 YFSETQ. CDR3 length: 14 amino acids. Trimming left V 3 bases short and J 5 bases short, with 11 bases between. CDR3 amino acids: CASSSEGWTGELFF. The CDR3 DNA sequence: TGCGCCAGCAGCTCCGAGGGCTGGACCGGGGAGCTGTTTTTT. The full variable domain, with the rest looked up from reference TRBV5-1 and TRBJ2-2, is KAGVTQTPRYLIKTRGQQVTLSCSPISGHRSVSWYQQTPGQGLQFLFEYFSETQRNKGNFPGRFSGRQFSNSRSEMNVSTLELGDSALYLCASSSEGWTGELFFGEGSRLTVL.

The gene calls are TRBV7-2 and TRBJ2-5; TRBD1 agrees at 7 bases. The CDR3 spans 14 residues. V was pared by 1 base and J by 5 bases, with 4 bases of the junction left unmatched. Germline V lookup: CDR1 SGHTA, CDR2 FQGNSA. The CDR3 nucleotides read TGTGCCAGCAGCTTAGGAGGGGGCCGTGAGACCCAGTACTTC. Encoded protein: CASSLGGGRETQYF.

This clone was detected ten times or more. CDR3 region: CASRGRATEAFF. CDR3 nucleotide sequence: TGTGCCAGCAGGGGCAGGGCCACTGAAGCTTTCTTT. The chain recombines TRBV6-5 with TRBJ1-1; tentative D call: TRBD1 (5 bases). The CDR3 totals 12 residues. Germline V lookup: CDR1 MNHEY, CDR2 SVGAGI. With 6 bases removed from V and 4 bases from J, the gap between germline ends came to 9 bases.

The chain links TRBV15 to TRBJ2-5; no reliable D call. Deletions cut 4 bases from V and 1 base from J, with 1 base between. The CDR3 contains 11 residues. CDR1 LNHNV and CDR2 YYDKDF come from the germline V gene (reference sequence). CDR3 loop: CATSIQETQYF. As DNA, the CDR3 is TGTGCCACCAGCATCCAAGAGACCCAGTACTTC.

The chain has TRBV11-2 and TRBJ1-6; 7 nucleotides line up with TRBD1. This CDR3 comprises 17 residues. V lost 5 bases and J lost 0; bases outside the gene matches: 7. In germline, CDR1 is SGHAT, CDR2 FQNNGV. The CDR3, as DNA: TGTGCCAGCAGCAAATTGGGACAGAGCTCCTATAATTCACCCCTCCACTTT. Its protein product is CASSKLGQSSYNSPLHF.

The chain has TRBV6-1 and TRBJ2-1; 9 bases line up with TRBD1. With 5 bases clipped from V and 7 bases from J, the junction kept 6 bases outside the gene matches. From germline, CDR1 is MNHNS and CDR2 SASEGT. CDR3 length: 14 residues. The CDR3 protein is CASSLQGARNEQFF. The CDR3 nucleotides read TGTGCCAGCAGTTTACAGGGGGCGCGAAATGAGCAGTTCTTC.

The chain is built from TRBV15 and TRBJ2-5, with D possibly being TRBD1 (5 bases). With the DNA end fitting TRBJ2-7 better, the J assignment may be wrong. CDR3 length equals 14 residues. CDR1 LNHNV and CDR2 YYDKDF come from the germline V gene (reference sequence). DNA for the CDR3: TGTGCCACCAGCAGAGGGGGCAGCTCCTACGAGCAGTACTTC. This encodes CATSRGGSSYEQYF.

J is TRBJ1-4 and V is TRBV2, with TRBD1 matching over 7 bases. The CDR3 sequence is 15 residues long. V gave up 3 bases and J gave up 5 bases; unmatched junction bases: 6. The V gene's germline CDR1 is SNHLY and CDR2 FYNNEI. CDR3 loop: CASSEDRTKNEKLFF. In DNA form, the CDR3 reads TGTGCCAGCAGTGAGGACAGGACTAAAAATGAAAAACTGTTTTTT. Full variable domain (outside the CDR3, taken from reference TRBV2 and TRBJ1-4): EPEVTQTPSHQVTQMGQEVILRCVPISNHLYFYWYRQILGQKVEFLVSFYNNEISEKSEIFDDQFSVERPDGSNFTLKIRSTKLEDSAMYFCASSEDRTKNEKLFFGSGTQLSVL.

The genes are TRBV7-9 and TRBJ2-1; TRBD1 or TRBD2 may be the D gene (5 bases each). This CDR3 has 12 residues. CDR1 and CDR2 (germline): SEHNR, FQNEAQ (reference sequence). V was pared by 4 bases and J by 7 bases, with 8 bases between. CDR3 loop: CASSWDENEQFF. The CDR3 coding sequence is TGTGCCAGCAGCTGGGACGAAAATGAGCAGTTCTTC.

For the CDR3, the DNA is TGTGCCAGCAGCTTAGCGGCCGGGAGACAAGAGACCCAGTACTTC. Its protein product is CASSLAAGRQETQYF. The chain combines TRBV11-2 with TRBJ2-5, with D perhaps matching TRBD2 (6 bases). V was pared by 1 base and J by 2 bases, with 11 bases between. Germline V CDR1 and CDR2: SGHAT, FQNNGV. CDR3 size: 15 residues.

The chain has TRBV18 and TRBJ2-1; 7 nucleotides line up with TRBD2. The V and J ends lost 2 bases and 9 bases, in that order; junction bases with no gene match: 4. Germline V gives CDR1 KGHSH, CDR2 LQKENI. CDR3 size: 13 residues. CDR3 coding DNA: TGTGCCAGCTCACCAAAGCGGGAAGGTGAGCAGTTCTTC. It codes for CASSPKREGEQFF.

The chain is built from TRBV6-6 and TRBJ2-1; TRBD2 matches 7 bases. The CDR3 is 14 residues long. From germline, CDR1 is MNHNY and CDR2 SVGAGI (reference sequence). The J segment lost 3 bases and the V segment lost 2 bases, leaving 1 base of the junction unmatched. The CDR3 is CASSYGGVYNEQFF. The CDR3 DNA reads TGTGCCAGCAGTTACGGGGGGGTCTACAATGAGCAGTTCTTC.

V is TRBV5-1 and J is TRBJ2-7; perhaps TRBD1 as D (6 bases). This CDR3 has 14 amino acids. The germline CDR1 and CDR2 sequences are SGHRS and YFSETQ. Trimming left V 4 bases short and J 6 bases short, with 17 bases between. As DNA, the CDR3 is TGCGCCAGCAGCCTAGGACAGTCAAATCGCGAGCAGTACTTC. Translated, it gives CASSLGQSNREQYF.

The gene calls are TRBV7-9 and TRBJ2-1; D is unresolved. Germline values: CDR1 SEHNR, CDR2 FQNEAQ (reference sequence). CDR3 length: 14 residues. Between the trimmed V and J ends, which lost 5 bases and 0 bases, there was a span of 8 bases. The CDR3 here is CASSPSSSYNEQFF. CDR3 nucleotides: TGTGCCAGCAGCCCTTCGAGCTCCTACAATGAGCAGTTCTTC.

This clone has a handful of counts. The chain links TRBV5-6 to TRBJ2-1; D may be TRBD2 (5 bases). The CDR3 consists of 17 residues. Germline V CDR1 and CDR2: SGHDT, YYEEEE. Trimming took off 3 bases at V and 3 bases at J, with 19 bases between the two ends. DNA of the CDR3: TGTGCCAGCAGCTCGATCCGATCGACGGGGTTCTACAATGAGCAGTTCTTC. Amino acids: CASSSIRSTGFYNEQFF. Full variable domain (remainder filled in from reference TRBV5-6 and TRBJ2-1): DAGVTQSPTHLIKTRGQQVTLRCSPKSGHDTVSWYQQALGQGPQFIFQYYEEEERQRGNFPDRFSGHQFPNYSSELNVNALLLGDSALYLCASSSIRSTGFYNEQFFGPGTRLTVL.

This sequence joins TRBV2 and TRBJ2-7, with 8 bases identical to TRBD1. The CDR3 is 14 residues long. The germline gives CDR1 SNHLY, CDR2 FYNNEI. Trimming removed 8 bases from V and 6 bases from J; junction bases left unmatched: 12. In DNA, the CDR3 is TGTGCCAGCGGGACCGGACAGGGTGGACGCGAGCAGTACTTC. This codes for CASGTGQGGREQYF.

This clone was detected a few times. In DNA form, the CDR3 reads TGTGCCAGCAGACAAACGGGCCGAGGCCCCCGGGAGCTGTTTTTT. Residues: CASRQTGRGPRELFF. The chain employs TRBV6-5 and TRBJ2-2; no firm D call. This CDR3 comprises 15 residues. Trimming shortened V by 6 bases and J by 9 bases, and 20 bases separated the two germline ends. The germline CDR1 and CDR2 sequences are MNHEY and SVGAGI.

The chain uses TRBV27 and TRBJ1-2, with 9 positions matching TRBD1. This CDR3 region has 15 residues. The J segment lost 6 bases and the V segment lost 6 bases, leaving 11 bases of the junction unmatched. CDR1 and CDR2 (germline): MNHEY, SMNVEV (reference sequence). The CDR3 loop is CASRNFGTGGDGYTF. The CDR3 DNA is TGTGCCAGCAGAAATTTTGGAACAGGGGGCGATGGCTACACCTTC.

For the CDR3, the DNA is TGTGCCAGCACCAACCGGGACCGACGGGGGACCCAGTACTTC. Its translation: CASTNRDRRGTQYF. The chain has TRBV6-5 and TRBJ2-5; D may be TRBD1 or TRBD2 (5 bases each). Germline V gene data show CDR1 as MNHEY and CDR2 as SVGAGI. Trimming took off 7 bases at V and 7 bases at J, with 19 bases between the two ends. There are 14 residues in the CDR3.

The V gene is TRBV28, the J gene TRBJ1-1; D unresolved. The CDR3 is made up of 13 amino acids. Germline-derived CDR1 and CDR2 are MDHEN and SYDVKM. V was trimmed by 8 bases and J by 1 base, leaving 11 bases between them. The CDR3 protein is CASHVRPNTEAFF. The CDR3 DNA sequence: TGTGCCAGCCACGTTCGGCCGAACACTGAAGCTTTCTTT. The full variable domain, in which reference TRBV28 and TRBJ1-1 provide the parts outside the CDR3, is DVKVTQSSRYLVKRTGEKVFLECVQDMDHENMFWYRQDPGLGLRLIYFSYDVKMKEKGDIPEGYSVSREKKERFSLILESASTNQTSMYLCASHVRPNTEAFFGQGTRLTVV.